This passage covers 15 T cell receptor beta chains from one sample sequenced in a study of STAT5B mutations in CD4+ large granular lymphocyte leukemia. Profiled with immunoSEQ multiplex PCR; TCRdb holds only in-frame clones, not every one. The sample has a few thousand clones, roughly 88% seen once; the top ten hold roughly 77%. The specimen was PBMCs. The receptors here all came from a middle-aged man with CD4+ T-cell large granular lymphocyte leukemia.

The chain combines TRBV6-5 with TRBJ1-2; 9 positions agree with TRBD1. The CDR3 has 13 residues. The V and J ends lost 7 bases and 11 bases, in that order; junction bases with no gene match: 11. Germline V CDR1 and CDR2: MNHEY, SVGAGI. CDR3 coding DNA: TGTGCCAGCACCCCTCAAGGACAGGGGAGGTACACCTTC. This translates into CASTPQGQGRYTF.

The V call is TRBV7-2, the J call TRBJ1-1; possibly TRBD1 for D (5 bases). V dropped 4 bases and J dropped 0 bases, with 12 bases sitting between them. The CDR3 contains 15 residues. CDR1 is SGHTA, CDR2 FQGNSA, per germline. The CDR3 is CASSSSRELNTEAFF. The CDR3 nucleotides are TGTGCCAGCAGCTCCTCCAGGGAATTGAACACTGAAGCTTTCTTT. Using reference TRBV7-2 and TRBJ1-1 for the parts outside the CDR3, the full variable domain is GAGVSQSPSNKVTEKGKDVELRCDPISGHTALYWYRQSLGQGLEFLIYFQGNSAPDKSGLPSDRFSAERTGGSVSTLTIQRTQQEDSAVYLCASSSSRELNTEAFFGQGTRLTVV.

The J gene is TRBJ2-2, the V gene TRBV7-2, with 8 bases fitting TRBD1. CDR1 is SGHTA, CDR2 FQGNSA, per germline. Trimming removed 4 bases from V and 7 bases from J; junction bases left unmatched: 8. The CDR3 runs to 15 residues. CDR3 region: CASSYVTGVGGELFF. As DNA, the CDR3 is TGTGCCAGCAGCTATGTGACAGGGGTGGGCGGGGAGCTGTTTTTT.

Notes on this clone: Additional DNA sequences in this sample encode the identical CDR3. The chain has TRBV7-9 and TRBJ2-3; TRBD2 matches at 9 bases. Germline values: CDR1 SEHNR, CDR2 FQNEAQ (reference sequence). The CDR3 has 15 residues. The junction had 10 bases not matched to a gene; V was cut back by 4 bases and J by 8 bases. The CDR3 DNA follows: TGTGCCAGCAGCTACGCGGGAGGGGGACGGGGTACGCAGTATTTT. This translates into CASSYAGGGRGTQYF.

The chain carries TRBV2 and TRBJ2-7; TRBD1 matches at 9 bases. J lost 4 bases, V lost 9 bases, and 10 bases had no gene match. This CDR3 has 14 amino acids. Germline V gene lookup returns CDR1 SNHLY and CDR2 FYNNEI. As DNA, the CDR3 is TGTGCCAGTGCGAAGGGACAGGGTACTTACGAGCAGTACTTC. Translated, it gives CASAKGQGTYEQYF.

The chain employs TRBV29-1 and TRBJ2-5; D is uncertain. The CDR3 loop spans 10 amino acids. V lost 6 bases and J 1 base, leaving 3 bases between the germline ends. CDR1 and CDR2 from the germline V gene are SQVTM and ANQGSEA. The CDR3 reads CSVGQETQYF. CDR3 nucleotide sequence: TGCAGCGTCGGCCAAGAGACCCAGTACTTC.

This chain uses TRBV9 with TRBJ2-1; 8 nucleotides match TRBD2. CDR3 size: 15 residues. The J segment lost 10 bases and the V segment lost 2 bases, leaving 11 bases of the junction unmatched. Germline loops: CDR1 SGDLS, CDR2 YYNGEE. This CDR3 is CASSVSGRAREEQFF. The CDR3 DNA sequence: TGTGCCAGCAGCGTTTCCGGGAGGGCCCGGGAGGAGCAGTTCTTC. Supplemented by reference TRBV9 and TRBJ2-1, the full variable domain reads DSGVTQTPKHLITATGQRVTLRCSPRSGDLSVYWYQQSLDQGLQFLIQYYNGEERAKGNILERFSAQQFPDLHSELNLSSLELGDSALYFCASSVSGRAREEQFFGPGTRLTVL.

The rearrangement uses TRBV2 and TRBJ1-2; D possibly corresponds to TRBD1 (6 bases). V was trimmed by 8 bases and J by 4 bases, leaving 11 bases between them. Germline V gives CDR1 SNHLY, CDR2 FYNNEI. The CDR3 loop spans 12 amino acids. CDR3 in amino acids: CASGGQVYGYTF. The CDR3 nucleotides are TGTGCCAGCGGGGGGCAGGTCTATGGCTACACCTTC. Filled out from reference TRBV2 and TRBJ1-2, the complete variable domain reads EPEVTQTPSHQVTQMGQEVILRCVPISNHLYFYWYRQILGQKVEFLVSFYNNEISEKSEIFDDQFSVERPDGSNFTLKIRSTKLEDSAMYFCASGGQVYGYTFGSGTRLTVV.

This chain links TRBV5-4 with TRBJ2-7; 10 bases are shared with TRBD2. The CDR3 extends over 16 amino acids. CDR1 and CDR2 from the germline V gene are SGHNT and YYREEE (reference sequence). With 0 bases clipped from V and 1 base from J, the junction kept 4 bases outside the gene matches. In nucleotides, the CDR3 is TGTGCCAGCAGCTTGGCCCTAGCGGGGGCATCCTACGAGCAGTACTTC. Protein sequence: CASSLALAGASYEQYF.

In DNA form, the CDR3 reads TGTGCCAGCAGCTTGGGACTAGCGGGAGTGTTACGGCAGTTCTTC. Amino acid sequence: CASSLGLAGVLRQFF. The chain carries TRBV7-9 and TRBJ2-1; 14 nucleotides agree with TRBD2. Trimming at V came to 3 bases and at J to 12 bases, leaving 7 bases not matched to a gene. CDR1 SEHNR and CDR2 FQNEAQ come from the germline V gene (reference sequence). The CDR3 consists of 15 residues.

In this sample, this clone turned up a few times. This sequence joins TRBV6-5 and TRBJ1-5; weak D call: TRBD1 (6 bases). The germline gives CDR1 MNHEY, CDR2 SVGAGI. CDR3 length: 14 residues. Trimming took 5 bases from V and 5 from J, leaving 13 bases between them. As DNA, the CDR3 is TGTGCCAGCAGTCCTCGACAGGCGGATCAGCCCCAGCATTTT. Translating it yields CASSPRQADQPQHF.

V is TRBV11-3 and J is TRBJ1-1; the match to TRBD1 covers 7 bases. The ends lost 5 bases at V and 5 bases at J; junction bases unmatched: 11. Germline V CDR1 and CDR2: SGHNT, YENEEA. The CDR3 totals 15 residues. For the CDR3, the DNA is TGTGCCAGCAGCCCCCGGCAGGGGGTGGGGACTGAAGCTTTCTTT. Translating it yields CASSPRQGVGTEAFF.

The count of this clone is one. This sequence joins TRBV7-9 and TRBJ2-5; D possibly corresponds to TRBD2 (5 bases). Trimming removed 5 bases at V and 5 bases at J, with 12 bases between. The CDR3 totals 13 residues. CDR1 and CDR2 (germline): SEHNR, FQNEAQ (reference sequence). The chain's CDR3 is CASSPGSGETQYF. In DNA form, the CDR3 reads TGTGCCAGCAGCCCTGGGTCGGGGGAGACCCAGTACTTC.

This sequence joins TRBV11-3 and TRBJ2-1; 8 bases are shared with TRBD2. After removal of 5 bases from V and 7 bases from J, the junction contained 25 bases not matched to a gene. The CDR3 consists of 20 residues. The germline gives CDR1 SGHNT, CDR2 YENEEA. This chain's CDR3 is CASSLPDYSGIILGQNEQFF. DNA for the CDR3: TGTGCCAGCAGCCTCCCCGACTATAGCGGGATAATCTTGGGACAAAATGAGCAGTTCTTC. Filled out from reference TRBV11-3 and TRBJ2-1, the complete variable domain reads EAGVVQSPRYKIIEKKQPVAFWCNPISGHNTLYWYLQNLGQGPELLIRYENEEAVDDSQLPKDRFSAERLKGVDSTLKIQPAELGDSAVYLCASSLPDYSGIILGQNEQFFGPGTRLTVL.

V is TRBV2 and J is TRBJ2-3; D is perhaps TRBD2 (6 bases). V was trimmed by 8 bases and J by 3 bases, leaving 15 bases between them. CDR1 SNHLY and CDR2 FYNNEI come from the germline V gene. The CDR3 runs to 14 residues. The CDR3 coding sequence is TGTGCCAGCCGTTTCCTAGGAGGGACAGATACGCAGTATTTT. Translated: CASRFLGGTDTQYF.